This is a list of T cell receptor beta chains from one sample in a study of shared clonotypes between healthy human individuals. Sequencing used immunoSEQ multiplex PCR; TCRdb keeps in-frame clones, though not all of them. The sample has 1,500,000 or so clones, 98% seen once. The sequencing input was naive CD4+ T cells sorted from blood. The receptors derive from a young man in good health. Both conserved end residues are part of each CDR3. D genes are given only for firm matches. Size is omitted from some rows. Given values are once, few, many or a class for expanded clones.

size	V	J	D	DNA	CDR3
-	TRBV6-5	TRBJ1-2	TRBD1	TGTGCCAGCAGACGACAGGGGTTGGGCTATGGCTACACCTTC	CASRRQGLGYGYTF
-	TRBV13	TRBJ2-1	-	TGTGCCAGCAGCTTCACTAGCCGAAACTACAATGAGCAGTTCTTC	CASSFTSRNYNEQFF
-	TRBV6-1	TRBJ2-5	-	TGTGCCAGCAGCCGGACCTTACAAGAGACCCAGTACTTC	CASSRTLQETQYF
-	TRBV9	TRBJ2-3	-	TGTGCCAGCAGCGTAGCTAGCGTTGCCTCAGATACGCAGTATTTT	CASSVASVASDTQYF
-	TRBV14	TRBJ2-1	-	TGTGCCAGCAGCCCCCGGGACGGCGAGCAGTTCTTC	CASSPRDGEQFF
-	TRBV11-2	TRBJ2-2	TRBD2	TGTGCCAGCAGCCTTCGACTAGCGGGAGGGACCGGGGAGCTGTTTTTT	CASSLRLAGGTGELFF
-	TRBV5-1	TRBJ2-1	-	TGCGCCAGCAGCTTTAGCGGTATATCCTACAATGAGCAGTTCTTC	CASSFSGISYNEQFF
-	TRBV28	TRBJ2-7	-	TGTGCCAGCAGTGACTACCGTAAAGGGTTCCACGAGCAGTACTTC	CASSDYRKGFHEQYF
-	TRBV25-1	TRBJ2-5	TRBD1	TGTGCCAGCAGACGCGACAGGGTGGAGACCCAGTACTTC	CASRRDRVETQYF
-	TRBV4-3	TRBJ1-1	-	TGCGCCAGCAGCCAAGGAGGGGTTCGGACTGAAGCTTTCTTT	CASSQGGVRTEAFF
once	TRBV28	TRBJ2-3	TRBD2	TGTGCCAGCAGTAACGGGGGGGATACGCAGTATTTT	CASSNGGDTQYF
-	TRBV5-4	TRBJ2-7	-	TGTGCCAGCAGCTCACCCGCCATTAGCGGCGTCTCCTACGAGCAGTACTTC	CASSSPAISGVSYEQYF
-	TRBV6-5	TRBJ2-7	TRBD1	TGTGCCGCCGGGACAGGGGCCAACGAGCAGTACTTC	CAAGTGANEQYF
once	TRBV27	TRBJ2-3	-	TGTGCCAGCAGCTCCTTCCCCCCGGCTAGCGCGGCAGATACGCAGTATTTT	CASSSFPPASAADTQYF
-	TRBV18	TRBJ1-4	-	TGTGCCAGCTCAAGGGCGGCTAATGAAAAACTGTTTTTT	CASSRAANEKLFF
-	TRBV15	TRBJ2-2	-	TGTGCCACCAGCAGAGAATCACATAACACCGGGGAGCTGTTTTTT	CATSRESHNTGELFF
-	TRBV9	TRBJ1-2	-	TGTGCCAGCAGCGTAGAATCGAGTCGGGGGAACTATGGCTACACCTTC	CASSVESSRGNYGYTF
-	TRBV6-1	TRBJ1-5	-	TGTGCCAGCAGTGAAGCTAGGGAGGCGAGCAATCAGCCCCAGCATTTT	CASSEAREASNQPQHF
-	TRBV7-6	TRBJ2-1	-	TGTGCCAGCAGCTTAGGGGCGTACAATGAGCAGTTCTTC	CASSLGAYNEQFF
-	TRBV5-4	TRBJ2-7	TRBD2	TGTGCCAGCAGCCCGGGACTAGCGGGAGTTCGGGAGCAGTACTTC	CASSPGLAGVREQYF
-	TRBV9	TRBJ1-1	-	TGTGCCAGCAGCGTGGACAGCCAGAACACTGAAGCTTTCTTT	CASSVDSQNTEAFF
-	TRBV4-3	TRBJ2-1	-	TGCGCCAGCAGCCAAGCTAATGAGCAGTTCTTC	CASSQANEQFF
once	TRBV5-1	TRBJ2-5	-	TGCGCCAGCAGCTACCAGGCTCATCAAGAGACCCAGTACTTC	CASSYQAHQETQYF
-	TRBV9	TRBJ2-5	TRBD1	TGTGCCAGCAGCGCCAGGGGGAATCAAGAGACCCAGTACTTC	CASSARGNQETQYF
-	TRBV28	TRBJ1-2	-	TGTGCCAGCAGTCAGACAGTAGGGGGTCACCGCTACACCTTC	CASSQTVGGHRYTF
-	TRBV14	TRBJ1-4	-	TGTGCCAGCAGCCAAGTTCGAGGAGCCAAGGCCGAAAAACTGTTTTTT	CASSQVRGAKAEKLFF
-	TRBV19	TRBJ2-1	TRBD1	TGTGCCAGTAGTCTGGGACAGGGGTACAATGAGCAGTTCTTC	CASSLGQGYNEQFF
-	TRBV15	TRBJ2-3	TRBD1	TGTGCCACCAGCCGAGACAGGGCCCTGCTGACCGCCACAGATACGCAGTATTTT	CATSRDRALLTATDTQYF
-	TRBV2	TRBJ2-1	-	TGTGCCAGCAGTGAAGCGCGGGAAGGTGAGCAGTTCTTC	CASSEAREGEQFF
-	TRBV5-4	TRBJ1-3	-	TGTGCCAGCAGCGGGGACCCGGGACGAATATCTGGAAACACCATATATTTT	CASSGDPGRISGNTIYF
-	TRBV7-8	TRBJ2-1	-	TGTGCCAGCAGCTTAGGGAGATGGCAGGGAGGTTACAATGAGCAGTTCTTC	CASSLGRWQGGYNEQFF
-	TRBV18	TRBJ2-1	-	TGTGCCAGCTCACCCAGAGCGGCGGATAACAATGAGCAGTTCTTC	CASSPRAADNNEQFF
-	TRBV11-2	TRBJ1-1	-	TGTGCCAGCAGCTTACCTCCACTGAACACTGAAGCTTTCTTT	CASSLPPLNTEAFF
-	TRBV20-1	TRBJ2-5	-	TGCAGTGCTAGATTTCGCGAGACCCAGTACTTC	CSARFRETQYF
once	TRBV11-2	TRBJ2-2	TRBD2	TGTGCCAGCAGCAAGGGGCTAGCGGGCTTTAAAGGGGAGCTGTTTTTT	CASSKGLAGFKGELFF
once	TRBV28	TRBJ2-7	TRBD1	TGTGCCAGCAGTTTGTTCATAGGACAGGGGCGAGACGAGCAGTACTTC	CASSLFIGQGRDEQYF
-	TRBV2	TRBJ2-5	TRBD2	TGTGCCAGCAGACCCGGGACTAGTGTAGGGACCCAGTACTTC	CASRPGTSVGTQYF
-	TRBV29-1	TRBJ2-7	-	TGCAGCGTTGAAGGAGGAGAGGGCCCCGAGCAGTACTTC	CSVEGGEGPEQYF
-	TRBV7-9	TRBJ1-4	-	TGTGCCAGCAGCTTAGAGTCGGGCCACCGTAATGAAAAACTGTTTTTT	CASSLESGHRNEKLFF
-	TRBV5-5	TRBJ2-4	-	TGTGCCAGCAGCTTGGGGCTACGGGGTGGAAACATTCAGTACTTC	CASSLGLRGGNIQYF
-	TRBV7-7	TRBJ1-4	-	TGTGCTAGCAGCTTCCAGGGTAATGAAAAACTGTTTTTT	CASSFQGNEKLFF
-	TRBV4-3	TRBJ1-3	-	TGCGCCAGCAGCCAAGACAGCTACTCTGGAAACACCATATATTTT	CASSQDSYSGNTIYF
-	TRBV6-1	TRBJ1-2	-	TGTGCCAGCAGTGAAGGATTGGTTCGTAGGGTCGGTGATGGCTACACCTTC	CASSEGLVRRVGDGYTF
-	TRBV5-6	TRBJ2-5	TRBD1	TGTGCCAGCAGCCCAGGACAGGGCCTCGGGCTGACCCAGTACTTC	CASSPGQGLGLTQYF
-	TRBV29-1	TRBJ1-1	TRBD1	TGCAGCGTCGCTCAGGGGGCGGGAGCTTTCTTT	CSVAQGAGAFF
-	TRBV5-1	TRBJ2-1	TRBD1	TGCGCCAGCAGCCCTGGGGACAGGGATAACAATGAGCAGTTCTTC	CASSPGDRDNNEQFF
-	TRBV5-6	TRBJ2-3	-	TGTGCCAGCAGCTTGGCCCCGACCCCCACAGATACGCAGTATTTT	CASSLAPTPTDTQYF
-	TRBV6-4	TRBJ2-2	-	TGTGCCAGCAGCCTCGGTGGGGCCGCGAACACCGGGGAGCTGTTTTTT	CASSLGGAANTGELFF
once	TRBV18	TRBJ2-3	-	TGTGCCAGCTCCGCGGGAGATACGCAGTATTTT	CASSAGDTQYF
-	TRBV14	TRBJ1-1	-	TGTGCCAGCAGCCAAGGAAGGTCCGAGAGGATCTTT	CASSQGRSERIF
once	TRBV29-1	TRBJ2-7	TRBD1	TGCAGCGTTGTTAGGGACAGGAACTCCTACGAGCAGTACTTC	CSVVRDRNSYEQYF
-	TRBV10-3	TRBJ1-1	-	TGTGCCATCAGTGAGGTCAGGACTAACACTGAAGCTTTCTTT	CAISEVRTNTEAFF
-	TRBV13	TRBJ2-1	TRBD2	TGTGCCTGCAAGGAAGCGGGAGGTGTTGAGCAGTTCTTC	CACKEAGGVEQFF
-	TRBV11-2	TRBJ1-5	TRBD1	TGTGCCAGCAGCTCCCGGACAGGGTTTAACCAGCCCCAGCATTTT	CASSSRTGFNQPQHF
-	TRBV6-6	TRBJ2-7	TRBD2	TGTGCCAGCAGTTTCCCGGGACTAGCGGGAGACGAGCAGTACTTC	CASSFPGLAGDEQYF